This paragraph reports one TCR beta chain. This sample is drawn from a study of blood T cell repertoires in COVID-19. Trimming took 4 bases from V and 6 from J; bases not matched to a gene: 6. Germline V CDR1 and CDR2: MNHEY, SMNVEV (reference sequence). This CDR3 region has 14 residues. TCRdb keeps only in-frame clones here, not all; method: immunoSEQ multiplex PCR. The repertoire has roughly 320,000 clones, around 84% of them found once; the top ten carry over 3.5%. This receptor was taken from a man aged 25 to 40 who had recovered from COVID-19. Sequencing input: PBMCs or T cells enriched from blood (not recorded which). The chain links TRBV27 to TRBJ1-5; 7 bases match TRBD1. The CDR3: CASSSRQGIQPQHF. CDR3 bases: TGTGCCAGCAGTTCTCGACAGGGAATTCAGCCCCAGCATTTT.